One and the same sample provided the 32 T cell receptor beta chains below, sequenced in a study of Graves' ophthalmopathy and Graves' hyperthyroidism (dated by TCRdb to 2016 to 2019). The data were produced on an Illumina HiSeq 2000. For repertoire sequencing, the TCR beta CDR3 regions were amplified from RNA transcripts. The first round was an RT-PCR using HTBI primers with the Qiagen OneStep RT-PCR kit, and this first round was followed by a second-round multiplex PCR, then size selection and purification. TCRdb applied fastp at Q25 and MiXCR to the public reads, then kept only in-frame beta chains. Each entry is one CDR3 protein sequence, shown with its most common DNA and genes. The sample data list around 470,000 distinct CDR3 sequences, and 13% to 15% of these were observed just once. The ten largest clones take up approximately 9.8% of the sample. Sequencing was performed on blood. The source of these receptors is a woman younger than 45 with Graves' ophthalmopathy. Donor details come from another sample of the same person, matched by shared clones.

This clonotype showed up many times. This chain connects TRBV25-1 to TRBJ2-7, with TRBD2 as a possible D gene (6 bases). The CDR3 extends over 14 amino acids. V was trimmed by 2 bases and J by 4 bases, leaving 12 bases between them. The germline V gene has CDR1 MGHDK and CDR2 SYGVNS. In DNA form, the CDR3 reads TGTGCCAGCAGTGAAATGGGGGGAGTTTACGAGCAGTACTTC. This encodes CASSEMGGVYEQYF.

V is TRBV6-1 and J is TRBJ2-7; D unresolved. CDR1 is MNHNS and CDR2 is SASEGT in the germline V gene. The CDR3 loop spans 15 amino acids. Deletions cut 6 bases from V and 0 bases from J, with 15 bases between. In DNA, the CDR3 is TGTGCCAGCAGGAAAGAGGCGCCGAGCTCCTACGAGCAGTACTTC. Encoded protein: CASRKEAPSSYEQYF.

This clonotype was recorded at least ten times. The chain employs TRBV5-1 and TRBJ2-6, with 7 bases lining up with TRBD2. The CDR3 is 16 residues long. After removal of 4 bases from V and 1 base from J, the junction contained 5 bases not matched to a gene. In germline, CDR1 is SGHRS, CDR2 YFSETQ. CDR3 coding DNA: TGCGCCAGCAGCCCGGGAGGCCAGTCTGGGGCCAACGTCCTGACTTTC. Protein sequence: CASSPGGQSGANVLTF.

In this sample, this clonotype turned up many times. The rearrangement joins TRBV12-3 or TRBV12-4 to TRBJ1-1; D not certain. This CDR3 has 13 residues. Trimming left V 8 bases short and J 2 bases short, with 12 bases between. CDR3 in DNA: TGTGCCAGCTCGAGTCTGGAAAACACTGAAGCTTTCTTT. Encoded protein: CASSSLENTEAFF.

This clonotype occurred many times. J is TRBJ2-2 and V is TRBV9; D is possibly TRBD1 (5 bases). This CDR3 comprises 16 residues. Trimming took off 4 bases at V and 1 base at J, with 14 bases between the two ends. The germline gives CDR1 SGDLS, CDR2 YYNGEE. The CDR3 nucleotides read TGTGCCAGCAGCCTACGACAGCCTAAGAACACCGGGGAGCTGTTTTTT. It translates to CASSLRQPKNTGELFF.

This clonotype was seen many times. Given a much more abundant clone one base away, this may be a read error. The chain combines TRBV12-3 or TRBV12-4 with TRBJ1-5; D remains ambiguous. The length of the CDR3 is 14 residues. Here the CDR3 reads CASSLAGLNQPRHF. The CDR3 bases are TGTGCCAGCAGTTTGGCCGGCCTTAATCAGCCCCGGCATTTT.

This clonotype showed up just a few times. This chain joins TRBV30 and TRBJ1-2, with D unresolved. Trimming took 0 bases from V and 2 from J, leaving 13 bases between them. CDR1 and CDR2 from the germline V gene are GTSNPN and SVGIG (reference sequence). The CDR3 has 15 amino acids. CDR3 sequence (DNA): TGTGCCTGGAGTGTACAGTCGGCAGGCAACTATGGCTACACCTTC. Translating gives CAWSVQSAGNYGYTF.

Many counts were recorded for this clonotype. The V gene is TRBV7-2, the J gene TRBJ2-2; no clear D. CDR1 and CDR2 (germline): SGHTA, FQGNSA. The CDR3 is 15 residues long. V lost 0 bases and J lost 0, with 5 bases in between. The CDR3, as DNA: TGTGCCAGCAGCTTAGCGGGTGCGAACACCGGGGAGCTGTTTTTT. This translates into CASSLAGANTGELFF.

This clonotype was observed many times. The V gene is TRBV10-3, the J gene TRBJ2-7; tentatively, D is TRBD2 (5 bases). The CDR3 has 15 amino acids. V was cut by 3 bases and J by 2 bases, with 14 bases left in between. Germline V gene data show CDR1 as ENHRY and CDR2 as SYGVKD. The CDR3 loop is CAISDHSGDPYEQYF. CDR3 coding DNA: TGTGCCATCAGTGATCATTCCGGGGATCCCTACGAGCAGTACTTC.

This clonotype was seen many times. The chain couples TRBV28 to TRBJ1-2; D call uncertain. This CDR3 is 10 amino acids long. The germline V and J ends were trimmed by 6 bases and 8 bases, with 7 bases remaining between them. The germline V gene has CDR1 MDHEN and CDR2 SYDVKM. CDR3 sequence reads: CASRDMGYTF. CDR3 DNA sequence: TGTGCCAGCAGGGATATGGGCTACACCTTC.

The table lists this clonotype with many counts. At one of its ends the junction is not consistent with the germline gene, which may arise from a read error. V gene TRBV7-2 combines with J gene TRBJ2-5, with D perhaps assigned TRBD1 or TRBD2 (5 bases each). CDR1 and CDR2 (germline): SGHTA, FQGNSA. The CDR3 totals 13 residues. CDR3 region: CAGSLDRGGTQYF. In DNA, the CDR3 is TGTGCCGGCAGCTTAGATCGGGGCGGGACCCAGTACTTC.

This clonotype was observed many times. This sequence joins TRBV19 and TRBJ1-5; tentatively, D is TRBD1 (5 bases). This CDR3 is built from 15 residues. The germline CDR1 and CDR2 sequences are LNHDA and SQIVND (reference sequence). V gave up 7 bases and J gave up 2 bases, with 15 bases separating them. The CDR3, as DNA: TGTGCCAGTATGTGGGGCGGCTCCGGCAATCAGCCCCAGCATTTT. Protein sequence: CASMWGGSGNQPQHF.

This clonotype has a count of ten or more. This rearrangement joins TRBV11-1 to TRBJ1-2; D remains ambiguous. The CDR3 totals 13 residues. CDR1 is SGHAT and CDR2 is FQDESV in the germline V gene (reference sequence). The ends were cut back, 5 bases at V and 8 bases at J, with 15 bases in the middle. CDR3 loop: CASSLIGLGGYTF. CDR3 DNA: TGTGCCAGCAGCCTGATTGGGCTCGGCGGCTACACCTTC.

This clonotype was seen a handful of times. At one end the junction does not follow the germline gene, possibly because of a read error. This rearrangement joins TRBV11-2 to TRBJ2-7; the match to TRBD2 covers 8 bases. The CDR3 covers 14 residues. CDR1 is SGHAT and CDR2 is FQNNGV in the germline V gene. This CDR3 is CAGSLTSDAAEQYF. CDR3 DNA sequence: TGTGCCGGCAGCTTGACTAGCGATGCCGCCGAGCAGTACTTC.

A few counts support this clonotype. The chain carries TRBV12-3 or TRBV12-4 and TRBJ2-7; 7 nucleotides line up with TRBD1. Trimming at V came to 8 bases and at J to 0 bases, leaving 7 bases not matched to a gene. CDR3 length equals 14 residues. In DNA form, the CDR3 reads TGTGCCAGCGCCCGGGACAGTCTCTCCTACGAGCAGTACTTC. It encodes CASARDSLSYEQYF.

This clonotype has at least ten counts. This rearrangement joins TRBV3-1 to TRBJ1-1; 9 bases line up with TRBD1. The J segment lost 4 bases and the V segment lost 2 bases, leaving 5 bases of the junction unmatched. The CDR3 is made up of 15 amino acids. CDR1 and CDR2 (germline): LGHDT, YNNKEL (reference sequence). CDR3 sequence: CASSQSGQGFTEAFF. CDR3 nucleotide sequence: TGTGCCAGCAGCCAATCGGGACAGGGTTTCACTGAAGCTTTCTTT.

The sample holds many counts of this clonotype. The chain carries TRBV12-3 or TRBV12-4 and TRBJ1-1; D possibly corresponds to TRBD1 (5 bases). Trimming removed 5 bases at V and 2 bases at J, with 15 bases between. This CDR3 contains 15 residues. CDR3 protein: CASSRQGNRNTEAFF. The CDR3, as DNA: TGTGCCAGCAGTAGGCAGGGTAATCGCAACACTGAAGCTTTCTTT.

Points on this clonotype: A clone one base away is much larger, so this may be a read error. The chain recombines TRBV19 with TRBJ2-7; the D gene could be TRBD1 or TRBD2 (5 bases each). Germline CDR1 and CDR2: LNHDA and SQIVND (reference sequence). Trimming shortened V by 5 bases and J by 0 bases, and 11 bases separated the two germline ends. The CDR3 covers 14 residues. CDR3 in DNA: TGTGCCAGTAGTCCCACGGGACCCTCCTACGAGCAGTACGTC. Translation: CASSPTGPSYEQYV.

This clonotype has a count of ten or more. The V and J genes are TRBV7-6 and TRBJ1-1; weak D call: TRBD1 (6 bases). V lost 0 bases and J lost 2, with 10 bases in between. CDR1 SGHVS and CDR2 FNYEAQ come from the germline V gene. The CDR3 runs to 15 residues. CDR3 coding DNA: TGTGCCAGCAGCTTAGCGGCGGGGGCCAACACTGAAGCTTTCTTT. It yields the protein CASSLAAGANTEAFF. Full variable domain (outside the CDR3, taken from reference TRBV7-6 and TRBJ1-1): GAGVSQSPRYKVTKRGQDVALRCDPISGHVSLYWYRQALGQGPEFLTYFNYEAQQDKSGLPNDRFSAERPEGSISTLTIQRTEQRDSAMYRCASSLAAGANTEAFFGQGTRLTVV.

Many counts were recorded for this clonotype. V is TRBV9 and J is TRBJ1-1; D is uncertain. The germline V and J ends were trimmed by 2 bases and 5 bases, with 10 bases remaining between them. Germline CDR1 SGDLS, CDR2 YYNGEE. The CDR3 has 13 amino acids. The CDR3: CASSVHPGTEAFF. The DNA of the CDR3 is TGTGCCAGCAGCGTCCACCCGGGGACTGAAGCTTTCTTT.

This clonotype was detected ten times or more. The chain's CDR3 is CASSEEGVDEAFF. In nucleotides, the CDR3 is TGTGCCAGCAGTGAAGAAGGGGTCGACGAAGCTTTCTTT. The rearrangement uses TRBV2 and TRBJ1-1; D might be TRBD1 (5 bases). Trimming left V 1 base short and J 8 bases short, with 11 bases between. The germline CDR1 and CDR2 sequences are SNHLY and FYNNEI. This CDR3 has 13 amino acids.

This clonotype was seen more than once but under ten times. The chain is built from TRBV11-1 and TRBJ1-6; D may be TRBD1 (6 bases). The V gene lost 3 bases and the J gene lost 8 bases, with 11 bases spanning the gap. This CDR3 spans 14 amino acids. Germline V lookup: CDR1 SGHAT, CDR2 FQDESV (reference sequence). CDR3 bases: TGTGCCAGCAGCTTCAGGGGTTGGGATTCACCCCTCCACTTT. Its translation is CASSFRGWDSPLHF.

Comment on this clonotype: Since a much larger clone is just one base distant, this may be a read error. The CDR3 end shows no conserved phenylalanine or tryptophan, and so a read error is likely. The chain recombines TRBV20-1 with TRBJ1-2, with D hard to call. CDR1 is DFQATT and CDR2 is SNEGSKA in the germline V gene (reference sequence). The CDR3 is 16 residues long. The germline V and J ends were trimmed by 0 bases and 0 bases, with 14 bases remaining between them. The CDR3 DNA follows: TGCAGTGCTAGAGATATCGAGGGTGCGGCTAACTATGGCTACACCGTC. Translated: CSARDIEGAANYGYTV.

This clonotype was counted between two and nine times. This chain links TRBV20-1 with TRBJ2-3, with D possibly matching TRBD2 (5 bases). Germline CDR1 DFQATT, CDR2 SNEGSKA (reference sequence). Trimming removed 5 bases from V and 2 bases from J, with 20 bases in between. The CDR3 spans 16 residues. Written as DNA, the CDR3 is TGCAGTGCTGCCTTACTAGGCCCCCTCACCACAGATACGCAGTATTTT. Protein: CSAALLGPLTTDTQYF.

Comment on this clonotype: This sequence may be a read error, since a much larger clone differs from it by one base. The rearrangement links TRBV27 to TRBJ2-7; D is uncertain. In germline, CDR1 is MNHEY, CDR2 SMNVEV (reference sequence). Trimming stripped 5 bases from V and 3 bases from J, with 23 bases between. CDR3 length: 17 residues. CDR3 region: CASSPYVATVGNYEQYF. In DNA, the CDR3 is TGTGCCAGCAGTCCGTATGTTGCAACGGTCGGTAACTACGAGCAGTACTTC.

The chain uses TRBV6-1 and TRBJ2-7, with D possibly TRBD1 on 6 matching bases. In germline, CDR1 is MNHNS, CDR2 SASEGT. The CDR3 runs 13 residues. Trimming pared 4 bases from V and 5 bases from J, leaving 12 bases between. CDR3 bases: TGTGCCAGCAGTGCCCCGGGACAACACGAGCAGTACTTC. This sequence encodes CASSAPGQHEQYF.

This clonotype was detected ten times or more. The chain joins TRBV19 to TRBJ1-1; perhaps TRBD1 as D (5 bases). Germline CDR1 and CDR2: LNHDA and SQIVND (reference sequence). The CDR3 is made up of 17 amino acids. V dropped 3 bases and J dropped 2 bases, with 19 bases sitting between them. In DNA form, the CDR3 reads TGTGCCAGTAGTATCAGTACGGGATCGGGGACCAACACTGAAGCTTTCTTT. Translating gives CASSISTGSGTNTEAFF.

The sample holds many counts of this clonotype. The chain carries TRBV7-9 and TRBJ1-6; D is perhaps TRBD1 (5 bases). The CDR3 sequence is 16 residues long. Germline CDR1 and CDR2: SEHNR and FQNEAQ (reference sequence). Trimming left V 2 bases short and J 10 bases short, with 18 bases between. The CDR3 coding sequence is TGTGCCAGCAGCTTAAGCATGCAGGGTCGGCGGTCACCCCTCCACTTT. This gives the protein CASSLSMQGRRSPLHF.

This clonotype was detected ten times or more. This chain joins TRBV13 and TRBJ1-2, with D perhaps matching TRBD1 (5 bases). CDR1 and CDR2 (germline): PRHDT, FYEKMQ (reference sequence). This CDR3 is built from 12 residues. V shed 5 bases and J shed 8 bases, with 12 bases lying between them. This CDR3 reads CASSAQGEGYTF. For the CDR3, the DNA is TGTGCCAGCAGCGCCCAGGGAGAGGGCTACACCTTC.

Concerning this clonotype: A much more abundant neighbour one base away suggests this may be a read error. The genes are TRBV13 and TRBJ1-5; perhaps TRBD1 as D (5 bases). The CDR3 covers 15 residues. The germline V gene has CDR1 PRHDT and CDR2 FYEKMQ (reference sequence). For the CDR3, the DNA is TGTGCCAGCAGCTTAGGGAGGGGCCTCAATCATCCCCAGCATTTT. This translates into CASSLGRGLNHPQHF.

This clonotype appeared many times. This chain joins TRBV19 and TRBJ1-2, with D possibly matching TRBD1 (5 bases). The V gene lost 3 bases and the J gene lost 7 bases, with 15 bases spanning the gap. CDR3 length: 14 residues. Germline CDR1 reads LNHDA; CDR2 reads SQIVND (reference sequence). CDR3 sequence: CASSMTGGLPGYTF. For the CDR3, the DNA is TGTGCCAGTAGTATGACCGGGGGTTTGCCTGGCTACACCTTC.

The genes are TRBV19 and TRBJ1-1; TRBD1 matches at 7 bases. The CDR3 spans 14 residues. V was clipped by 5 bases and J by 4 bases; unmatched bases: 7. Germline V lookup: CDR1 LNHDA, CDR2 SQIVND (reference sequence). This CDR3 is CASSSRGLGTEAFF. In DNA, the CDR3 is TGTGCCAGTAGTTCTAGGGGGCTGGGCACTGAAGCTTTCTTT.